This TCR beta chain was captured in a study of STAT5B mutations in CD4+ large granular lymphocyte leukemia. Study overall: Healthy donors showed HLA-associated enrichment of the CDR3 'QG' motif.

This was a survey-level run. In the authors' workflow: Lowest detectable productive clonotype frequency was 2.59 x 10-5. Sequencing was performed with immunoSEQ multiplex PCR; in TCRdb, only in-frame clones are kept and a portion is missing. V and J calls and clone size are those listed in that table; D and trimming were worked out from the DNA. The data show 40,000 to 45,000 clones, with approximately 84% seen just once and just under 0.35% held by the top ten. This CDR3 comprises 17 residues. The V and J ends lost 6 bases and 3 bases, in that order; junction bases with no gene match: 10. Germline lookup yields CDR1 GTSNPN and CDR2 SVGIG (reference sequence).

V gene TRBV30 combines with J gene TRBJ2-1, with 14 bases aligning to TRBD2. The sequence came from a human donor in good health. Sequencing was performed on CD4+ T cells from blood buffy coats. CDR3 nucleotides: TGTGCCTGCACGGGACTAGCGGGAGTAGTTCGCTACAATGAGCAGTTCTTC. This encodes CACTGLAGVVRYNEQFF.